The source of this T cell receptor beta chain is a study of blood T cell repertoires in COVID-19. Trimming left V 2 bases short and J 11 bases short, with 16 bases between. Germline V gene data show CDR1 as SGHTA and CDR2 as FQGNSA. The CDR3 spans 14 residues. Cohort 3 recovered donors had two negative PCRs, clearance, or symptom resolution. Original processing notes: Cell counts per sample came from amplifying reference gene primers. This table comes from immunoSEQ multiplex PCR, and its TCRdb copy is limited to in-frame clones, with some not included. D and trimming were read from the DNA, whereas the V and J calls and clone size are those reported in that table. Among roughly 200,000 clones listed, about 84% were seen once.

This receptor was taken from a woman younger than 45 who had recovered from COVID-19. Sequencing used PBMCs or T cells enriched from blood (not recorded which). The rearrangement links TRBV7-2 to TRBJ1-5, with TRBD1 as a possible D gene (5 bases). CDR3 nucleotide sequence: TGTGCCAGCAGCTTATATAGCACCCCGGGGGCCCAGCATTTT. It yields the protein CASSLYSTPGAQHF.